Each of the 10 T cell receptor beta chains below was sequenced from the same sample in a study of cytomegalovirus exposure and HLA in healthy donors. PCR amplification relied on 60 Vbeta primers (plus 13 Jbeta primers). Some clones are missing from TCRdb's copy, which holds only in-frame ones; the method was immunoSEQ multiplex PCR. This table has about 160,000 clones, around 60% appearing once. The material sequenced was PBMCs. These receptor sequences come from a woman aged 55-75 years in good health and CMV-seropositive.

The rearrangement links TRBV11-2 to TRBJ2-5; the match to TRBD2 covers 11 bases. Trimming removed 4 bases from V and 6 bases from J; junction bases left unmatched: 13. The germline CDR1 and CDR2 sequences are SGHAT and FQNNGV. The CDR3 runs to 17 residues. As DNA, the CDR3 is TGTGCCAGCAGCTCCAGGGTGGGTAGCGGGAGGGCGCAGACCCAGTACTTC. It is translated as CASSSRVGSGRAQTQYF.

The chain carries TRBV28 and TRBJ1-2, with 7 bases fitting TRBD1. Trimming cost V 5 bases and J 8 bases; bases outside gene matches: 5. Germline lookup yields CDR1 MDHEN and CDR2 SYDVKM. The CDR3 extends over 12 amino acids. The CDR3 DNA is TGTGCCAGCAGTGTGGACAGGTGGGGCTACACCTTC. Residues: CASSVDRWGYTF.

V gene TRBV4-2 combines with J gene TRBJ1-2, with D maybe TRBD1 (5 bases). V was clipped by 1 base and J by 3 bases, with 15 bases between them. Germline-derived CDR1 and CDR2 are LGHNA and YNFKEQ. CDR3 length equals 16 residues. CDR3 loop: CASSQVGGKSDYGYTF. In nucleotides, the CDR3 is TGTGCCAGCAGCCAAGTTGGGGGGAAATCGGACTATGGCTACACCTTC.

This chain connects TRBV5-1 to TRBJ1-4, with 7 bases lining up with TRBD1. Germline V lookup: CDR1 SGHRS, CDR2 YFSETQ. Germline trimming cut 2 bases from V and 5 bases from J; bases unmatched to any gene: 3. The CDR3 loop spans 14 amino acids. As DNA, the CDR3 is TGCGCCAGCAGCTTCTCGACAGGGAATGAAAAACTGTTTTTT. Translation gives CASSFSTGNEKLFF.

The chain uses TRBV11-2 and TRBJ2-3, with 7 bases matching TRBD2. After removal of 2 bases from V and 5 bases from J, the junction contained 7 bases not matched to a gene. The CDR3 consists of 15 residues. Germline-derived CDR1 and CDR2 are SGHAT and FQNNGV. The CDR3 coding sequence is TGTGCCAGCAGCTTACGAAGGTCGGGGGGAGATACGCAGTATTTT. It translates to CASSLRRSGGDTQYF.

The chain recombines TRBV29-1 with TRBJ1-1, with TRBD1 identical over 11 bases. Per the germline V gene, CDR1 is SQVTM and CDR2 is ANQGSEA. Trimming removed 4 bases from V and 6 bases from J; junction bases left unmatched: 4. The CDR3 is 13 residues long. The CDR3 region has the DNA TGCAGCGTTGCCGGACAGGGGGCGGCTGAAGCTTTCTTT. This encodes CSVAGQGAAEAFF.

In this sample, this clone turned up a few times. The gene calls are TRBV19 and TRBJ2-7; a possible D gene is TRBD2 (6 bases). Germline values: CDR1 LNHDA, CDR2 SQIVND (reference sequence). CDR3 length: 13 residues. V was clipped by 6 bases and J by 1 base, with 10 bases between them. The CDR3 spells CASRAGGSYEQYF. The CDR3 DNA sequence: TGTGCCAGTAGAGCCGGGGGATCCTACGAGCAGTACTTC.

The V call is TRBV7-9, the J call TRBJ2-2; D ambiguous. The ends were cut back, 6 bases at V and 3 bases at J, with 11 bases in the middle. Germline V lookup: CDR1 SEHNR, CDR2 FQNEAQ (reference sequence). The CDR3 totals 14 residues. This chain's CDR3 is CASSFLSDTGELFF. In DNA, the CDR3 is TGTGCCAGCAGTTTTCTATCGGACACCGGGGAGCTGTTTTTT.

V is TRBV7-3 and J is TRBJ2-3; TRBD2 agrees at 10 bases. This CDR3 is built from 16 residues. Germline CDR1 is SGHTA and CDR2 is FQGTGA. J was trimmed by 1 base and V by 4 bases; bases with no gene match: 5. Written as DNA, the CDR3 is TGTGCCAGCAGCTCTCCTCTAGCGGGAGGCACAGATACGCAGTATTTT. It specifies CASSSPLAGGTDTQYF. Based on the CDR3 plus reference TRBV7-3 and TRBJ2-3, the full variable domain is GAGVSQTPSNKVTEKGKYVELRCDPISGHTALYWYRQSLGQGPEFLIYFQGTGAADDSGLPNDRFFAVRPEGSVSTLKIQRTERGDSAVYLCASSSPLAGGTDTQYFGPGTRLTVL.

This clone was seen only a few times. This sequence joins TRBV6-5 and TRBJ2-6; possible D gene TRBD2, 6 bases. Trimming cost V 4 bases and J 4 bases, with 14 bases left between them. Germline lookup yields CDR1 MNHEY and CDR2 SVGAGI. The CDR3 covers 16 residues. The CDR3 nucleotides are TGTGCCAGCAGTTCTCCCGGGAGTTCGGGGGCCAACGTCCTGACTTTC. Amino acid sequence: CASSSPGSSGANVLTF.